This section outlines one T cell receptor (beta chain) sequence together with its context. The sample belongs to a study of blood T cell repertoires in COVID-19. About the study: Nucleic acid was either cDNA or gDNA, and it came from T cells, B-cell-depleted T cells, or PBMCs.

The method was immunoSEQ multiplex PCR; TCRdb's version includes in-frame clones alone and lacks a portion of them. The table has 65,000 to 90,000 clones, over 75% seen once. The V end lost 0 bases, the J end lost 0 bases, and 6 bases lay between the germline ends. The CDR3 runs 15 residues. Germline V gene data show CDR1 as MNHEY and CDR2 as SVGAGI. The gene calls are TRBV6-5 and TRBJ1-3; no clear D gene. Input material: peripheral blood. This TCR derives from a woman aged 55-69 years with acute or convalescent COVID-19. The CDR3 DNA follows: TGTGCCAGCAGTTACTCGAGGAGCTCTGGAAACACCATATATTTT. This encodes CASSYSRSSGNTIYF.